The entry below describes one T cell receptor (beta chain). CDR3 length equals 14 residues. Germline CDR1 SGHRS, CDR2 YFSETQ. V shed 7 bases, J shed 1 base, and the junction held 4 bases outside the gene matches. These data belong to a study of CD8+ T cells in alopecia areata. Treatment in this sample: oral pan-JAK inhibitor, 5-10 mg twice daily. Sequencing templates came from extracted RNA that was reverse transcribed into cDNA. TCRdb keeps only in-frame clones here, not all; method: immunoSEQ multiplex PCR. The table lists around 210,000 clones, 64% of them singletons. This specimen consisted of CD4+ T cells sorted from blood, obtained at week 4, from a patient treated with tofacitinib. The chain uses TRBV5-1 and TRBJ2-3; 9 positions match TRBD1. The sequence derives from a human donor with alopecia areata. DNA of the CDR3: TGCGCCAGCGACAGGGGGGGAGGCACAGATACGCAGTATTTT. It translates to CASDRGGGTDTQYF. Full variable domain (missing parts from reference TRBV5-1 and TRBJ2-3): KAGVTQTPRYLIKTRGQQVTLSCSPISGHRSVSWYQQTPGQGLQFLFEYFSETQRNKGNFPGRFSGRQFSNSRSEMNVSTLELGDSALYLCASDRGGGTDTQYFGPGTRLTVL.